Below, 18 T cell receptor beta chains from the same sample are listed, as sequenced in a study of T cell responses to AZD1222 COVID-19 vaccine. The data were produced by immunoSEQ multiplex PCR, yet TCRdb's version contains in-frame clones alone and is incomplete. The sample has approximately 150,000 clones, 90% seen once. Sequences were derived from peripheral blood, sampled 28 days after the second AZD1222 dose. These receptors originate from an adult who received the AZD1222 COVID-19 vaccine.

The chain couples TRBV5-1 to TRBJ2-1, with 10 bases lining up with TRBD2. Germline CDR1 is SGHRS and CDR2 is YFSETQ. After removal of 0 bases from V and 9 bases from J, the junction contained 6 bases not matched to a gene. The CDR3 consists of 15 residues. CDR3 DNA: TGCGCCAGCAGCTTGGGAGCGGGAGGGCCGGGTGAGCAGTTCTTC. Translating it yields CASSLGAGGPGEQFF.

Comments on this clone: This same CDR3 is encoded by further DNA sequences in the sample. The gene calls are TRBV3-1 (or the pseudogene TRBV3-2) and TRBJ1-2, with D perhaps matching TRBD1 (5 bases). Germline loops: CDR1 LGHDT, CDR2 YNNKEL (reference sequence). The CDR3 is made up of 16 amino acids. V was cut by 1 base and J by 4 bases, with 16 bases left in between. The CDR3 sequence: CASSQVGTGRGYGYTF. The CDR3 DNA reads as TGTGCCAGCAGCCAAGTTGGGACGGGTCGGGGCTATGGCTACACCTTC.

The CDR3 spells CASKMGQYGYTF. CDR3 bases: TGTGCCAGCAAGATGGGGCAATATGGCTACACCTTC. The V gene is TRBV6-5, the J gene TRBJ1-2; a weak D match, TRBD1 (5 bases). The germline V gene has CDR1 MNHEY and CDR2 SVGAGI. Trimming took off 7 bases at V and 5 bases at J, with 11 bases between the two ends. The length of the CDR3 is 12 residues.

In its sample, this clone was seen once. The V gene is TRBV28, the J gene TRBJ1-5; unclear D gene. Germline V gives CDR1 MDHEN, CDR2 SYDVKM. This CDR3 comprises 17 residues. V was trimmed by 0 bases and J by 0 bases, leaving 12 bases between them. The CDR3 bases are TGTGCCAGCAGTTTATGGTCGGCAGCGGATAGCAATCAGCCCCAGCATTTT. This codes for CASSLWSAADSNQPQHF.

This clone showed up just once. The chain couples TRBV13 to TRBJ2-7, with TRBD2 identical over 10 bases. Trimming removed 0 bases from V and 3 bases from J; junction bases left unmatched: 2. CDR1 and CDR2 from the germline V gene are PRHDT and FYEKMQ (reference sequence). This CDR3 spans 15 amino acids. CDR3 DNA sequence: TGTGCCAGCAGCTTAGGACTAGCGGGACTCTACGAGCAGTACTTC. This sequence encodes CASSLGLAGLYEQYF.

CDR3 nucleotide sequence: TGTGCCAGCAGTCTACTAGCGGGGGGCTCATACGAGCAGTACTTC. It encodes CASSLLAGGSYEQYF. V usage is TRBV6-4 and J usage is TRBJ2-7, with 12 bases matching TRBD2. The CDR3 contains 15 residues. The J segment lost 4 bases and the V segment lost 5 bases, leaving 6 bases of the junction unmatched. CDR1 MRHNA and CDR2 SNTAGT come from the germline V gene.

The chain links TRBV3-1 (or the pseudogene TRBV3-2) to TRBJ2-1, with a weak D call TRBD1 (6 bases). Germline CDR1 is LGHDT and CDR2 is YNNKEL (reference sequence). This CDR3 has 16 residues. With 0 bases removed from V and 4 bases from J, the gap between germline ends came to 13 bases. The CDR3 loop reads CASSQDGTRRYNEQFF. For the CDR3, the DNA is TGTGCCAGCAGCCAAGACGGGACAAGGAGGTACAATGAGCAGTTCTTC.

The rearrangement uses TRBV6-5 and TRBJ1-4; 8 nucleotides align to TRBD1. In germline, CDR1 is MNHEY, CDR2 SVGAGI. After removal of 4 bases from V and 8 bases from J, the junction contained 9 bases not matched to a gene. CDR3 length equals 15 residues. The CDR3 DNA reads as TGTGCCAGCAGTTTTACCGGACAGGGTAACGAAAAACTGTTTTTT. It is translated as CASSFTGQGNEKLFF.

In nucleotides, the CDR3 is TGTGCCAGCACCCGGGACAGGGGAGGTGAAAAACTGTTTTTT. Amino acids: CASTRDRGGEKLFF. This chain connects TRBV6-5 to TRBJ1-4, with TRBD1 matching over 10 bases. The germline V gene has CDR1 MNHEY and CDR2 SVGAGI. CDR3 length equals 14 residues. The trim removed 7 bases at V and 7 bases at J, leaving 6 bases unmatched.

The rearrangement joins TRBV30 to TRBJ1-6, with TRBD1 matching over 7 bases. The CDR3 covers 13 residues. V was pared by 7 bases and J by 3 bases, with 3 bases of the junction left unmatched. Per germline, CDR1 GTSNPN and CDR2 SVGIG (reference sequence). DNA for the CDR3: TGTGCCTTACAGGGGTTCTATAATTCACCCCTCCACTTT. This sequence encodes CALQGFYNSPLHF.

The chain couples TRBV29-1 to TRBJ2-5, with TRBD2 matching over 9 bases. Germline V lookup: CDR1 SQVTM, CDR2 ANQGSEA. The CDR3 length is 12 residues. The CDR3 bases are TGCAGTGTCCGCGGGGGGGCAGAGACCCAGTACTTC. Amino acids: CSVRGGAETQYF.

The chain couples TRBV5-5 to TRBJ2-7; TRBD1 or TRBD2 may be the D gene (5 bases each). Trimming left V 4 bases short and J 2 bases short, with 10 bases between. In germline, CDR1 is SGHKS, CDR2 YYEKEE (reference sequence). CDR3 size: 13 residues. CDR3 region: CASSLGRTYEQYF. The DNA of the CDR3 is TGTGCCAGCAGCCTGGGACGGACCTACGAGCAGTACTTC.

The V call is TRBV6-6, the J call TRBJ2-7, with TRBD1 matching 12 bases. J gave up 6 bases and V 3 bases, and 6 bases lay outside the gene matches. Germline CDR1 and CDR2: MNHNY and SVGAGI (reference sequence). The CDR3 runs 15 residues. The CDR3 loop is CASSYSGTGGREQYF. CDR3 coding DNA: TGTGCCAGCAGTTATTCCGGGACAGGGGGCCGCGAGCAGTACTTC.

The CDR3 bases are TGTGCCAGCATCTGGGCAGGGGGTGAAAAACTGTTTTTT. This encodes CASIWAGGEKLFF. This chain joins TRBV12-3 or TRBV12-4 and TRBJ1-4; 7 bases agree with TRBD1. Trimming at V came to 7 bases and at J to 7 bases, leaving 6 bases not matched to a gene. The CDR3 has 13 residues.

The chain joins TRBV27 to TRBJ2-1; D possibly corresponds to TRBD2 (5 bases). CDR1 and CDR2 from the germline V gene are MNHEY and SMNVEV (reference sequence). The CDR3 is 13 amino acids. V was cut by 6 bases and J by 10 bases, with 16 bases left in between. The DNA for the CDR3 is TGTGCCAGCAGCTTCCTGGAGGCGGGCGAGCAGTTCTTC. Protein sequence: CASSFLEAGEQFF.

The chain uses TRBV28 and TRBJ1-5; D remains unclear. V shed 7 bases and J shed 5 bases, with 9 bases lying between them. Germline values: CDR1 MDHEN, CDR2 SYDVKM. CDR3 length: 12 amino acids. The CDR3 coding sequence is TGTGCCAGCACCCGGCCCCATCAGCCCCAGCATTTT. It yields the protein CASTRPHQPQHF.

The chain joins TRBV7-2 to TRBJ2-3; D is perhaps TRBD1 (5 bases). The CDR3 is made up of 15 amino acids. V lost 5 bases, J lost 2 bases, and 14 bases lay in between. The V gene's germline CDR1 is SGHTA and CDR2 FQGNSA. The CDR3, as DNA: TGTGCCAGCAGCCACTGGGGCGAGTCCACAGATACGCAGTATTTT. Protein product: CASSHWGESTDTQYF.

This rearrangement joins TRBV2 to TRBJ1-4; 7 bases map to TRBD1. The CDR3 contains 14 residues. The junction had 10 bases not matched to a gene; V was cut back by 7 bases and J by 8 bases. The V gene's germline CDR1 is SNHLY and CDR2 FYNNEI. DNA of the CDR3: TGTGCCAGCACATACCTCCCACAGGGGGAAAAACTGTTTTTT. Protein sequence: CASTYLPQGEKLFF.